Presented here are 22 T cell receptor beta chains from one specimen sequenced in a study of T cells in Graves' hyperthyroidism and ophthalmopathy. RNA transcripts yielded amplified TCR beta CDR3 regions. The TCR CDR3 was amplified in a first-round RT-PCR using the HTBI primer set. Each CDR3 protein is one row after TCRdb ran MiXCR on the multiplex PCR reads. Counted here are hundreds of thousands of distinct CDR3 sequences, around 20% occurring once; the ten biggest clones make up 34%. The sequencing input was blood. These receptors all come from a man aged 25 to 40 with Graves' ophthalmopathy.

This clonotype has at least ten counts. A junction end diverges from the germline sequence, so it may reflect a read error. The chain recombines TRBV11-1 with TRBJ2-1, with 9 positions matching TRBD2. CDR1 SGHAT and CDR2 FQDESV come from the germline V gene (reference sequence). CDR3 size: 15 residues. Written as DNA, the CDR3 is TGTGCCAGCAGCAGCGGGAGGAGCCCCTACAATGAGCAATTCTTC. Amino acid sequence: CASSSGRSPYNEQFF.

Comments on this clonotype: A much larger clone lies one base from this, so it may be a read error. V gene TRBV7-9 combines with J gene TRBJ1-4, with 9 nucleotides matching TRBD1. The germline CDR1 and CDR2 sequences are SEHNR and FQNEAQ (reference sequence). CDR3 length: 14 amino acids. Trimming removed 5 bases from V and 7 bases from J; junction bases left unmatched: 5. CDR3 bases: TGTGCCAGCAGCCGACAGGGGGGCGGTGAAAAACTGTTTTTT. Residues: CASSRQGGGEKLFF.

Concerning this clonotype itself: The junction departs from the called germline gene at one end, perhaps through a read error. V and J are TRBV7-7 and TRBJ1-5; D gene ambiguous. Per the germline V gene, CDR1 is SSHAT and CDR2 is FNYEAQ (reference sequence). CDR3 size: 13 residues. The CDR3 reads CASSLALSEPQHF. The CDR3 DNA sequence: TGTGCTAGCAGCTTAGCCCTCAGCGAGCCCCAGCATTTT.

This clonotype was counted many times. The chain joins TRBV5-1 to TRBJ2-7; 8 bases map to TRBD2. Germline CDR1 reads SGHRS; CDR2 reads YFSETQ. J gave up 6 bases and V 4 bases, and 15 bases lay outside the gene matches. The length of the CDR3 is 16 residues. CDR3 region: CASSPGRDGVKGEQYF. In nucleotides, the CDR3 is TGCGCCAGCAGCCCCGGGAGGGACGGCGTGAAAGGCGAGCAGTACTTC.

With respect to this clonotype: The junction departs from the called germline gene at one end, perhaps through a read error. The chain employs TRBV11-2 and TRBJ2-4; D might be TRBD2 (5 bases). From germline, CDR1 is SGHAT and CDR2 FQNNGV. This CDR3 has 16 residues. The CDR3 DNA is TGTGCCAACAGCGCAAGGACTGTAATAGCCAAAAACATTCAGTACTTC. Translating gives CANSARTVIAKNIQYF.

As to this clonotype: No conserved phenylalanine or tryptophan is present at the end of the CDR3, so a read error is the likely explanation. The chain couples TRBV3-1 to TRBJ2-2; D unclear. The germline gives CDR1 LGHDT, CDR2 YNNKEL (reference sequence). The CDR3 is made up of 15 amino acids. V dropped 4 bases and J dropped 2 bases, with 11 bases sitting between them. In DNA form, the CDR3 reads TGTGCCAGCAGCCGCAGCCGACAAAACACCGGGGAGCTGTTTTCT. Its protein product is CASSRSRQNTGELFS.

This chain joins TRBV18 and TRBJ1-1; D is perhaps TRBD1 (5 bases). Germline V gene sequence: CDR1 KGHSH, CDR2 LQKENI. V was clipped by 4 bases and J by 2 bases, with 17 bases between them. The CDR3 runs to 16 residues. The CDR3 protein is CASSLQDLGGNTEAFF. The CDR3 DNA follows: TGTGCCAGCTCACTTCAGGATCTGGGGGGAAACACTGAAGCTTTCTTT.

The table lists this clonotype with a few counts. V is TRBV7-2 and J is TRBJ2-5, with D hard to call. Germline values: CDR1 SGHTA, CDR2 FQGNSA. V was shortened by 1 base and J by 4 bases, with 19 bases between the two germline ends. The CDR3 sequence is 17 residues long. The CDR3 is CASSLVAAGSLGETQYF. Written as DNA, the CDR3 is TGTGCCAGCAGCTTAGTGGCGGCAGGTTCGTTGGGAGAGACCCAGTACTTC.

This clonotype was detected a few times. The rearrangement links TRBV20-1 to TRBJ2-5; D may be TRBD2 (5 bases). Deletions cut 0 bases from V and 4 bases from J, with 18 bases between. The CDR3 spans 16 residues. CDR1 DFQATT and CDR2 SNEGSKA come from the germline V gene (reference sequence). The CDR3 DNA is TGCAGTGCTAGAGATCTGAGGGATCGGGCTCGAGAGACCCAGTACTTC. This translates into CSARDLRDRARETQYF.

The rearrangement uses TRBV9 and TRBJ1-1; D uncertain. The CDR3 extends over 15 amino acids. Per the germline V gene, CDR1 is SGDLS and CDR2 is YYNGEE. Between the trimmed V and J ends, which lost 1 base and 3 bases, there was a span of 13 bases. CDR3 amino acids: CASSVMGNTHTEAFF. The CDR3 DNA reads as TGTGCCAGCAGCGTAATGGGCAATACCCACACTGAAGCTTTCTTT.

The J gene is TRBJ2-6, the V gene TRBV20-1; 9 bases are a match to TRBD1. The CDR3 is 17 amino acids. CDR1 and CDR2 (germline): DFQATT, SNEGSKA (reference sequence). Trimming cost V 6 bases and J 4 bases; bases outside gene matches: 13. CDR3 coding DNA: TGCAGTGCCAAAGATCCGGGACAGGGATCCGGGGCCAACGTCCTGACTTTC. This gives the protein CSAKDPGQGSGANVLTF.

There are many counts of this clonotype. The chain couples TRBV18 to TRBJ2-2; no clear D. Germline CDR1 KGHSH, CDR2 LQKENI. This CDR3 spans 13 amino acids. The V gene lost 2 bases and the J gene lost 7 bases, with 8 bases spanning the gap. The CDR3 nucleotides read TGTGCCAGCTCACCAAACGTCGACGGGGAGCTGTTTTTT. It codes for CASSPNVDGELFF.

The chain's CDR3 is CASSLNGRGRTGYTF. The CDR3 coding sequence is TGTGCCAGCAGCTTGAATGGCAGGGGGCGCACGGGCTACACCTTC. This chain connects TRBV5-4 to TRBJ1-2; TRBD1 agrees at 8 bases. Trimming removed 1 base from V and 8 bases from J; junction bases left unmatched: 10. CDR3 size: 15 residues. Germline loops: CDR1 SGHNT, CDR2 YYREEE (reference sequence).

With respect to this clonotype: A junction end diverges from the germline sequence, so it may reflect a read error. The chain couples TRBV10-2 to TRBJ1-2, with D tentatively TRBD1 (6 bases). CDR1 WSHSY and CDR2 SAAADI come from the germline V gene. The CDR3 covers 13 residues. The CDR3 DNA follows: TGTGCCTGCATGGCACAGGGCGACTATGGCTACACCTTC. As protein: CACMAQGDYGYTF.

A few counts support this clonotype. The chain combines TRBV5-1 with TRBJ2-7; 9 bases are a match to TRBD1. CDR1 SGHRS and CDR2 YFSETQ come from the germline V gene. The CDR3 sequence is 16 residues long. V shed 4 bases and J 0 bases; nucleotides not matched to a gene: 8. The CDR3 is CASSLDGQGNSYEQYF. CDR3 coding DNA: TGCGCCAGCAGCCTAGACGGACAGGGGAACTCCTACGAGCAGTACTTC. The entire variable domain, with the rest obtained from reference TRBV5-1 and TRBJ2-7, is as follows: KAGVTQTPRYLIKTRGQQVTLSCSPISGHRSVSWYQQTPGQGLQFLFEYFSETQRNKGNFPGRFSGRQFSNSRSEMNVSTLELGDSALYLCASSLDGQGNSYEQYFGPGTRLTVT.

In this sample, this clonotype turned up many times. This chain uses TRBV3-1 with TRBJ2-3, with TRBD2 as a possible D gene (6 bases). CDR1 and CDR2 (germline): LGHDT, YNNKEL (reference sequence). The CDR3 loop spans 14 amino acids. V lost 8 bases to trimming and J lost 2 bases, with 14 bases between them. CDR3 nucleotides: TGTGCCAGCGGACCCGGGACTCTCACAGATACGCAGTATTTT. Translated, it gives CASGPGTLTDTQYF.

In its sample, this clonotype was seen many times. The chain links TRBV20-1 to TRBJ2-2, with D possibly being TRBD1 or TRBD2 (5 bases each). CDR1 DFQATT and CDR2 SNEGSKA come from the germline V gene (reference sequence). The CDR3 length is 16 residues. The V end was cut by 1 base, the J end by 0 bases, with 12 bases between. The CDR3 DNA sequence: TGCAGTGCTAGAGTGGGGACCGCGACGAACACCGGGGAGCTGTTTTTT. Translation: CSARVGTATNTGELFF.

The chain is built from TRBV7-2 and TRBJ2-1, with 7 bases aligning to TRBD2. There are 13 residues in the CDR3. With 6 bases clipped from V and 7 bases from J, the junction kept 6 bases outside the gene matches. Germline values: CDR1 SGHTA, CDR2 FQGNSA. The CDR3 loop is CASSFAGVNEQFF. DNA of the CDR3: TGTGCCAGCAGTTTTGCGGGAGTGAATGAGCAGTTCTTC.

This clonotype has only a few counts. A junction boundary mismatches the germline segment, possibly from a read error. The rearrangement links TRBV5-1 to TRBJ2-1, with D tentatively TRBD2 (7 bases). CDR3 size: 20 residues. Germline assignment: CDR1 SGHRS and CDR2 YFSETQ. The CDR3 loop is CASSLDPEGGVLSSYNEQFF. CDR3 bases: TGCGCCAGCAGTTTGGACCCCGAAGGGGGGGTACTCAGCTCCTACAATGAGCAGTTCTTC.

This chain uses TRBV29-1 with TRBJ2-1; 7 bases map to TRBD2. The germline gives CDR1 SQVTM, CDR2 ANQGSEA. CDR3 length equals 17 residues. V trimming: 4 bases; J trimming: 4 bases; junction bases outside the gene matches: 16. The CDR3 DNA reads TGCAGCGTTGTGGCCCCGCGGGGTGGCGGGAGATACAATGAGCAGTTCTTC. This translates into CSVVAPRGGGRYNEQFF.

This clonotype was seen a few times. The chain is built from TRBV19 and TRBJ1-5; no reliable D call. The CDR3 is 15 residues long. Trimming took 1 base from V and 5 from J, leaving 12 bases between them. CDR1 and CDR2 (germline): LNHDA, SQIVND (reference sequence). CDR3 loop: CASSIAVAADQPQHF. The CDR3 bases are TGTGCCAGTAGTATAGCCGTGGCAGCTGATCAGCCCCAGCATTTT.

In this sample, this clonotype turned up many times. J is TRBJ2-1 and V is TRBV24-1; TRBD2 matches 12 bases. Germline V gene lookup returns CDR1 KGHDR and CDR2 SFDVKD. CDR3 length: 18 residues. The V segment lost 0 bases and the J segment 6 bases; nucleotides outside the gene matches: 8. CDR3 nucleotide sequence: TGTGCCACCAGTGATTTGCCGAGACTAGCGGGAGTGAGCAATGAGCAGTTCTTC. Its translation: CATSDLPRLAGVSNEQFF.